Presented here are 16 T cell receptor beta chains from one specimen sequenced in a study of blood T cell repertoires in COVID-19. Sequenced by immunoSEQ multiplex PCR; TCRdb stores in-frame clones only, minus some. In the table there are 110,000 or so clones, roughly 85% of which are singletons. The sequencing sample was made of peripheral blood. These receptors originate from a human donor in a cohort sampled during active COVID-19.

The rearrangement links TRBV27 to TRBJ1-1, with TRBD1 matching over 9 bases. CDR3 length: 17 amino acids. CDR1 MNHEY and CDR2 SMNVEV come from the germline V gene (reference sequence). V shed 4 bases, J shed 2 bases, and the junction held 11 bases outside the gene matches. CDR3 protein: CASSSPTGTGINTEAFF. DNA of the CDR3: TGTGCCAGCAGTTCCCCCACCGGGACAGGGATTAACACTGAAGCTTTCTTT.

The rearrangement links TRBV19 to TRBJ1-6, with D possibly matching TRBD1 (5 bases). The CDR3 runs to 15 residues. V was shortened by 4 bases and J by 10 bases, with 17 bases between the two germline ends. CDR1 and CDR2 (germline): LNHDA, SQIVND (reference sequence). The CDR3 spells CASSNTQGPGSPLHF. The DNA of the CDR3 is TGTGCCAGTAGTAACACCCAGGGCCCTGGATCACCCCTCCACTTT.

This clone is a singleton in its sample. V gene TRBV5-1 combines with J gene TRBJ2-7; TRBD1 matches 9 bases. V was pared by 4 bases and J by 5 bases, with 13 bases of the junction left unmatched. The CDR3 has 16 residues. Germline values: CDR1 SGHRS, CDR2 YFSETQ. The CDR3 DNA follows: TGCGCCAGCAGCCCAACGGCGGGACAGGGAAACCACGAGCAGTACTTC. Protein sequence: CASSPTAGQGNHEQYF.

The chain is built from TRBV7-6 and TRBJ2-1; D is possibly TRBD1 (5 bases). The V end was cut by 2 bases, the J end by 6 bases, with 11 bases between. The CDR3 covers 14 residues. Germline CDR1 is SGHVS and CDR2 is FNYEAQ. The CDR3 spells CASSLRTFANEQFF. In DNA form, the CDR3 reads TGTGCCAGCAGCTTAAGGACATTTGCCAATGAGCAGTTCTTC.

The chain employs TRBV5-1 and TRBJ2-3; 11 bases are shared with TRBD2. Germline V gene data show CDR1 as SGHRS and CDR2 as YFSETQ. This CDR3 contains 14 residues. V shed 2 bases, J shed 5 bases, and the junction held 1 base outside the gene matches. The CDR3 nucleotides are TGCGCCAGCAGCTTCGGGACTAGCGGAGATACGCAGTATTTT. The encoded protein is CASSFGTSGDTQYF.

The rearrangement joins TRBV18 to TRBJ2-7; 7 nucleotides align to TRBD2. The CDR3 has 15 residues. The germline gives CDR1 KGHSH, CDR2 LQKENI. V trimming: 3 bases; J trimming: 0 bases; junction bases outside the gene matches: 5. CDR3 sequence reads: CASSPTSSYSYEQYF. CDR3 nucleotides: TGTGCCAGCTCACCGACTAGCAGTTACTCCTACGAGCAGTACTTC.

This chain connects TRBV5-4 to TRBJ2-7; a weak D match, TRBD2 (5 bases). This CDR3 has 14 amino acids. Germline V CDR1 and CDR2: SGHNT, YYREEE (reference sequence). With 5 bases removed from V and 5 bases from J, the gap between germline ends came to 17 bases. The CDR3 loop reads CASRSEVGSHEQYF. CDR3 DNA: TGTGCCAGCAGGTCGGAGGTAGGGAGCCACGAGCAGTACTTC. The full variable domain, in which reference TRBV5-4 and TRBJ2-7 provide the parts outside the CDR3, is ETGVTQSPTHLIKTRGQQVTLRCSSQSGHNTVSWYQQALGQGPQFIFQYYREEENGRGNFPPRFSGLQFPNYSSELNVNALELDDSALYLCASRSEVGSHEQYFGPGTRLTVT.

V is TRBV4-3 and J is TRBJ1-6; 8 nucleotides agree with TRBD1. There are 16 residues in the CDR3. The junction had 9 bases not matched to a gene; V was cut back by 3 bases and J by 8 bases. Germline CDR1 reads LGHNA; CDR2 reads YSLEER. CDR3 amino acids: CASSQSPGQGDSPLHF. As DNA, the CDR3 is TGCGCCAGCAGCCAGTCCCCTGGACAGGGCGATTCACCCCTCCACTTT.

J is TRBJ2-1 and V is TRBV5-1, with D tentatively TRBD1 (6 bases). In germline, CDR1 is SGHRS, CDR2 YFSETQ. This CDR3 is built from 12 residues. V lost 0 bases and J 10 bases, leaving 8 bases between the germline ends. This chain's CDR3 is CASSLGDTEQFF. For the CDR3, the DNA is TGCGCCAGCAGCTTGGGGGACACCGAGCAGTTCTTC.

The chain employs TRBV19 and TRBJ2-3; 8 nucleotides agree with TRBD1. This CDR3 has 14 amino acids. With V trimmed by 7 bases and J by 2 bases, 5 bases remained unmatched. Germline CDR1 LNHDA, CDR2 SQIVND (reference sequence). The DNA of the CDR3 is TGTGCCAGTACGGCAGGGGGCGTCACAGATACGCAGTATTTT. Residues: CASTAGGVTDTQYF. Filled out from reference TRBV19 and TRBJ2-3, the complete variable domain reads DGGITQSPKYLFRKEGQNVTLSCEQNLNHDAMYWYRQDPGQGLRLIYYSQIVNDFQKGDIAEGYSVSREKKESFPLTVTSAQKNPTAFYLCASTAGGVTDTQYFGPGTRLTVL.

This clone was detected only a few times. The rearrangement links TRBV6-5 to TRBJ2-3, with unresolved D. The CDR3 contains 14 residues. CDR1 is MNHEY and CDR2 is SVGAGI in the germline V gene. The V end was cut by 7 bases, the J end by 3 bases, with 14 bases between. This chain's CDR3 is CASNARPGTDTQYF. The CDR3 nucleotides read TGTGCCAGCAATGCGCGGCCTGGAACAGATACGCAGTATTTT.

The chain has TRBV6-2 or TRBV6-3 and TRBJ1-2; D gene unclear. The CDR3 contains 17 residues. The germline V gene has CDR1 MNHEY and CDR2 SVGEGT. V was shortened by 5 bases and J by 2 bases, with 21 bases between the two germline ends. This CDR3 reads CASSPSLGGTINYGYTF. The DNA for the CDR3 is TGTGCCAGCAGTCCATCCCTCGGAGGAACCATAAACTATGGCTACACCTTC.

The chain combines TRBV15 with TRBJ1-1; D remains unclear. CDR1 and CDR2 from the germline V gene are LNHNV and YYDKDF (reference sequence). V lost 2 bases and J lost 1, with 8 bases in between. CDR3 size: 14 residues. The CDR3 DNA follows: TGTGCCACCAGCAGAAACATGAAGAACACTGAAGCTTTCTTT. As protein: CATSRNMKNTEAFF.

The chain has TRBV6-6 and TRBJ2-2; the match to TRBD1 covers 8 bases. The CDR3 contains 16 residues. In germline, CDR1 is MNHNY, CDR2 SVGAGI (reference sequence). J gave up 1 base and V 6 bases, and 7 bases lay outside the gene matches. The CDR3 sequence is CASSSGQGMNTGELFF. The CDR3, as DNA: TGTGCCAGCAGCAGCGGACAGGGCATGAACACCGGGGAGCTGTTTTTT.

Only a few counts were recorded for this clone. V and J are TRBV14 and TRBJ1-1, with 10 positions matching TRBD1. The CDR3 covers 17 residues. The J segment lost 5 bases and the V segment lost 1 base, leaving 10 bases of the junction unmatched. Germline CDR1 is SGHDN and CDR2 is FVKESK. The CDR3 sequence: CASSQGRQGALVTEAFF. CDR3 DNA: TGTGCCAGCAGCCAAGGCCGACAGGGGGCCTTGGTAACTGAAGCTTTCTTT. Looking up the rest from reference TRBV14 and TRBJ1-1 gives the full variable domain: EAGVTQFPSHSVIEKGQTVTLRCDPISGHDNLYWYRRVMGKEIKFLLHFVKESKQDESGMPNNRFLAERTGGTYSTLKVQPAELEDSGVYFCASSQGRQGALVTEAFFGQGTRLTVV.

V usage is TRBV7-8 and J usage is TRBJ2-3; 10 positions agree with TRBD1. With V trimmed by 3 bases and J by 5 bases, 8 bases remained unmatched. The CDR3 is 16 residues long. Germline assignment: CDR1 SGHVS and CDR2 FQNEAQ. The CDR3 nucleotides are TGTGCCAGCAGCTTGCGACAGGGGGCTTCTGGAGATACGCAGTATTTT. As protein: CASSLRQGASGDTQYF.